The 30 T cell receptor beta chains in this list originate from one sample, sequenced in a study of control samples from healthy donors and cancer patients. The assay was immunoSEQ multiplex PCR, and TCRdb's table has in-frame clones only and misses some. The table lists over 85,000 clones, roughly 93% of them singletons. The material sequenced was blood. The source of these receptors is a woman in her thirties in good health.

V usage is TRBV19 and J usage is TRBJ2-6; either TRBD1 or TRBD2 may supply D (5 bases each). Trimming cost V 6 bases and J 10 bases, with 22 bases left between them. The CDR3 loop spans 16 amino acids. Germline CDR1 reads LNHDA; CDR2 reads SQIVND (reference sequence). CDR3 DNA: TGTGCCAGTAGCCGGGACCGTGGAGGCACATCGAACGTCCTGACTTTC. Translated, it gives CASSRDRGGTSNVLTF.

The J gene is TRBJ2-1, the V gene TRBV5-5; 12 bases map to TRBD1. Germline trimming cut 2 bases from V and 8 bases from J; bases unmatched to any gene: 8. Germline CDR1 and CDR2: SGHKS and YYEKEE (reference sequence). The CDR3 consists of 16 residues. The CDR3 region has the DNA TGTGCCAGCAGCTTCCCCGGGACAGGGGGCTGGGATGAGCAGTTCTTC. It encodes CASSFPGTGGWDEQFF.

This chain links TRBV5-1 with TRBJ1-2; possible D gene TRBD1, 6 bases. The CDR3 has 17 amino acids. Germline CDR1 is SGHRS and CDR2 is YFSETQ. V dropped 2 bases and J dropped 8 bases, with 25 bases sitting between them. The CDR3 reads CASSFFSGASSNLGYTF. CDR3 bases: TGCGCCAGCAGCTTTTTCTCAGGGGCGAGCTCAAATCTCGGCTACACCTTC.

This clone was recorded a few times. This chain uses TRBV11-2 with TRBJ2-5; unclear D gene. The CDR3 is 14 amino acids. Germline CDR1 reads SGHAT; CDR2 reads FQNNGV. V was cut by 4 bases and J by 3 bases, with 12 bases left in between. CDR3 in amino acids: CASSSTQREETQYF. The CDR3 DNA follows: TGTGCCAGCAGCTCCACGCAAAGGGAAGAGACCCAGTACTTC. Based on the CDR3 plus reference TRBV11-2 and TRBJ2-5, the full variable domain is EAGVAQSPRYKIIEKRQSVAFWCNPISGHATLYWYQQILGQGPKLLIQFQNNGVVDDSQLPKDRFSAERLKGVDSTLKIQPAKLEDSAVYLCASSSTQREETQYFGPGTRLLVL.

The V call is TRBV4-1, the J call TRBJ1-5; D possibly corresponds to TRBD1 (5 bases). V lost 2 bases and J 2 bases, leaving 10 bases between the germline ends. CDR3 length: 15 residues. The germline V gene has CDR1 MGHRA and CDR2 YSYEKL. CDR3 coding DNA: TGCGCCAGCAGCCAACAGGGAGGAGGCAATCAGCCCCAGCATTTT. As protein: CASSQQGGGNQPQHF.

The rearrangement joins TRBV9 to TRBJ2-1, with 11 bases that match TRBD2. J was trimmed by 4 bases and V by 4 bases; bases with no gene match: 4. The CDR3 is 15 amino acids. Germline V gene sequence: CDR1 SGDLS, CDR2 YYNGEE. The CDR3 DNA sequence: TGTGCCAGCAGCCTAGCGGGAGGCGAGTACAATGAGCAGTTCTTC. This encodes CASSLAGGEYNEQFF.

The chain employs TRBV24-1 and TRBJ2-1; tentative D call: TRBD2 (7 bases). There are 13 residues in the CDR3. Trimming took off 5 bases at V and 7 bases at J, with 11 bases between the two ends. Germline V gene lookup returns CDR1 KGHDR and CDR2 SFDVKD. CDR3 sequence (DNA): TGTGCCACCAGTGGGGGGGGGCTTAATGAGCAGTTCTTC. It yields the protein CATSGGGLNEQFF.

The V call is TRBV11-3, the J call TRBJ2-2; perhaps D is TRBD1 or TRBD2 (5 bases each). The V end lost 8 bases, the J end lost 2 bases, and 9 bases lay between the germline ends. Germline V CDR1 and CDR2: SGHNT, YENEEA. There are 13 residues in the CDR3. The CDR3 here is CASCRDNTGELFF. CDR3 sequence (DNA): TGTGCCAGCTGCAGGGACAACACCGGGGAGCTGTTTTTT.

This sequence joins TRBV3-1 (or the pseudogene TRBV3-2) and TRBJ2-6; 7 bases are a match to TRBD2. V was clipped by 0 bases and J by 2 bases; unmatched bases: 4. CDR1 is LGHDT and CDR2 is YNNKEL in the germline V gene (reference sequence). This CDR3 has 17 residues. The CDR3 nucleotides are TGTGCCAGCAGCCAAGATTTCCGGGGGGCTGGGGCCAACGTCCTGACTTTC. It encodes CASSQDFRGAGANVLTF.

The DNA of the CDR3 is TGTGCCAGCAGCCATCAGAATACGGACTATGGCTACACCTTC. This encodes CASSHQNTDYGYTF. The chain employs TRBV7-9 and TRBJ1-2; D is undetermined. Germline CDR1 reads SEHNR; CDR2 reads FQNEAQ (reference sequence). The CDR3 spans 14 residues. V dropped 5 bases and J dropped 3 bases, with 13 bases sitting between them.

The chain links TRBV29-1 to TRBJ2-1; the D gene is possibly TRBD2 (5 bases). CDR1 SQVTM and CDR2 ANQGSEA come from the germline V gene. V dropped 4 bases and J dropped 7 bases, with 11 bases sitting between them. CDR3 length: 12 residues. The CDR3 sequence is CSVAGNGNEQFF. The CDR3 DNA reads TGCAGCGTTGCGGGAAATGGTAATGAGCAGTTCTTC.

The genes are TRBV6-5 and TRBJ2-4; the match to TRBD1 covers 9 bases. Germline CDR1 reads MNHEY; CDR2 reads SVGAGI. Trimming cost V 5 bases and J 7 bases; bases outside gene matches: 6. This CDR3 region has 14 residues. CDR3 sequence reads: CASSIDRGANIQYF. The CDR3 DNA reads as TGTGCCAGCAGTATCGACAGGGGGGCGAACATTCAGTACTTC.

V gene TRBV4-1 combines with J gene TRBJ2-5, with a possible D match to TRBD2 (6 bases). Germline V gives CDR1 MGHRA, CDR2 YSYEKL. CDR3 size: 17 residues. Deletions cut 0 bases from V and 1 base from J, with 15 bases between. CDR3 coding DNA: TGCGCCAGCAGCCAAGACAAGGGGACTCGACCCCAAGAGACCCAGTACTTC. It specifies CASSQDKGTRPQETQYF.

The chain couples TRBV27 to TRBJ1-5, with D unclear. CDR1 is MNHEY, CDR2 SMNVEV, per germline (reference sequence). This CDR3 is 13 amino acids long. The V end lost 2 bases, the J end lost 4 bases, and 6 bases lay between the germline ends. The CDR3 here is CASSLIGNQPQHF. The DNA of the CDR3 is TGTGCCAGCAGTTTAATCGGAAATCAGCCCCAGCATTTT.

V usage is TRBV19 and J usage is TRBJ2-1; the D is unclear. Germline loops: CDR1 LNHDA, CDR2 SQIVND (reference sequence). Trimming removed 9 bases from V and 7 bases from J, with 16 bases in between. The CDR3 has 13 residues. The CDR3: CASRKKGWNEQFF. Here the CDR3 DNA reads TGTGCCAGCCGGAAGAAGGGTTGGAATGAGCAGTTCTTC.

The rearrangement joins TRBV19 to TRBJ1-1, with D perhaps matching TRBD1 (6 bases). The CDR3 is made up of 16 amino acids. Trimming removed 5 bases at V and 0 bases at J, with 16 bases between. Germline CDR1 reads LNHDA; CDR2 reads SQIVND (reference sequence). CDR3 amino acids: CASSSNRDTMNTEAFF. Written as DNA, the CDR3 is TGTGCCAGTAGTTCAAACCGGGACACAATGAACACTGAAGCTTTCTTT.

This chain connects TRBV10-3 to TRBJ2-1; D is unresolved. The CDR3 loop spans 13 amino acids. The V gene's germline CDR1 is ENHRY and CDR2 SYGVKD. V lost 10 bases and J 4 bases, leaving 14 bases between the germline ends. CDR3 residues: CATSPGEYNEQFF. As DNA, the CDR3 is TGTGCCACCTCCCCGGGCGAATACAATGAGCAGTTCTTC.

The V call is TRBV4-1, the J call TRBJ1-1; unclear D gene. This CDR3 spans 16 amino acids. Looked up from germline, CDR1 is MGHRA and CDR2 is YSYEKL. The V gene lost 3 bases and the J gene lost 1 base, with 15 bases spanning the gap. The CDR3: CASSQTPPLANTEAFF. The DNA of the CDR3 is TGCGCCAGCAGCCAGACGCCTCCCCTGGCGAACACTGAAGCTTTCTTT.

V gene TRBV5-1 combines with J gene TRBJ2-3; possibly TRBD2 for D (7 bases). The germline V gene has CDR1 SGHRS and CDR2 YFSETQ. CDR3 size: 20 residues. V lost 0 bases, J lost 4 bases, and 27 bases lay in between. The CDR3 DNA reads TGCGCCAGCAGCTTGGAGCCATTTTCTCAAACAAGGGAGGGGGCAGATACGCAGTATTTT. As protein: CASSLEPFSQTREGADTQYF. The full variable domain, with the rest looked up from reference TRBV5-1 and TRBJ2-3, is KAGVTQTPRYLIKTRGQQVTLSCSPISGHRSVSWYQQTPGQGLQFLFEYFSETQRNKGNFPGRFSGRQFSNSRSEMNVSTLELGDSALYLCASSLEPFSQTREGADTQYFGPGTRLTVL.

The gene calls are TRBV5-1 and TRBJ1-1; no definite D call. CDR1 is SGHRS, CDR2 YFSETQ, per germline. The CDR3 is made up of 15 amino acids. V gave up 5 bases and J gave up 0 bases, with 14 bases separating them. Written as DNA, the CDR3 is TGCGCCAGCAGATCACTATTAACGGTGAACACTGAAGCTTTCTTT. Translated, it gives CASRSLLTVNTEAFF.

This clone came up a few times. This chain links TRBV18 with TRBJ2-3; TRBD1 is a possible D gene (6 bases). Deletions cut 2 bases from V and 2 bases from J, with 8 bases between. CDR3 length: 14 residues. Germline CDR1 is KGHSH and CDR2 is LQKENI. The CDR3 spells CASSPRDTTDTQYF. The CDR3 DNA reads TGTGCCAGCTCACCAAGGGACACCACAGATACGCAGTATTTT. The variable domain in full, completed from reference TRBV18 and TRBJ2-3, reads NAGVMQNPRHLVRRRGQEARLRCSPMKGHSHVYWYRQLPEEGLKFMVYLQKENIIDESGMPKERFSAEFPKEGPSILRIQQVVRGDSAAYFCASSPRDTTDTQYFGPGTRLTVL.

This clone was detected a few times. The chain combines TRBV18 with TRBJ1-6, with 10 bases aligning to TRBD1. With 3 bases clipped from V and 14 bases from J, the junction kept 7 bases outside the gene matches. Germline V CDR1 and CDR2: KGHSH, LQKENI. The CDR3 sequence is 14 residues long. The CDR3 DNA reads as TGTGCCAGCTCACCGGGACAGGGGTCAGGGTCCCTCCACTTT. Encoded protein: CASSPGQGSGSLHF.

This chain links TRBV7-9 with TRBJ1-1, with D perhaps TRBD1 (6 bases). The V end lost 5 bases, the J end lost 0 bases, and 22 bases lay between the germline ends. This CDR3 has 18 residues. Germline-derived CDR1 and CDR2 are SEHNR and FQNEAQ (reference sequence). Written as DNA, the CDR3 is TGTGCCAGCAGCCTCCACACAGGGCCTAGGGCTATGAACACTGAAGCTTTCTTT. Translated: CASSLHTGPRAMNTEAFF. The whole variable domain, filled in from reference TRBV7-9 and TRBJ1-1, reads DTGVSQNPRHKITKRGQNVTFRCDPISEHNRLYWYRQTLGQGPEFLTYFQNEAQLEKSRLLSDRFSAERPKGSFSTLEIQRTEQGDSAMYLCASSLHTGPRAMNTEAFFGQGTRLTVV.

This clone was counted only a few times. The chain recombines TRBV5-1 with TRBJ2-2; D uncertain. The V end was cut by 0 bases, the J end by 4 bases, with 13 bases between. The CDR3 is 16 residues long. From germline, CDR1 is SGHRS and CDR2 YFSETQ. The CDR3 bases are TGCGCCAGCAGCTTGGGGCCGGTGGGGATCACCGGGGAGCTGTTTTTT. It codes for CASSLGPVGITGELFF.

The V and J genes are TRBV5-1 and TRBJ2-4; a weak D match, TRBD2 (5 bases). From germline, CDR1 is SGHRS and CDR2 YFSETQ. Trimming pared 4 bases from V and 1 base from J, leaving 12 bases between. The CDR3 runs 15 residues. CDR3 sequence: CASSPDWLAKNIQYF. DNA for the CDR3: TGCGCCAGCAGCCCGGACTGGTTGGCCAAAAACATTCAGTACTTC.

This rearrangement joins TRBV24-1 to TRBJ2-1, with D possibly TRBD1 on 6 matching bases. The CDR3 spans 14 residues. Trimming pared 6 bases from V and 1 base from J, leaving 9 bases between. Germline V lookup: CDR1 KGHDR, CDR2 SFDVKD. CDR3 residues: CATSRQESYNEQFF. CDR3 nucleotide sequence: TGTGCCACCAGTAGACAGGAGTCCTACAATGAGCAGTTCTTC.

The chain employs TRBV13 and TRBJ2-1, with 11 bases matching TRBD2. The CDR3 is 16 residues long. Germline lookup yields CDR1 PRHDT and CDR2 FYEKMQ (reference sequence). V trimming: 3 bases; J trimming: 7 bases; junction bases outside the gene matches: 8. DNA of the CDR3: TGTGCCAGCAGCTTTGCCGGGACTAGCGGAGTTAATGAGCAGTTCTTC. This sequence encodes CASSFAGTSGVNEQFF.

The V and J genes are TRBV25-1 and TRBJ1-3; no clear D. Deletions cut 2 bases from V and 4 bases from J, with 21 bases between. There are 18 residues in the CDR3. CDR1 and CDR2 (germline): MGHDK, SYGVNS. This CDR3 is CASSEAGRGPLSGNTIYF. The CDR3 nucleotides read TGTGCCAGCAGTGAAGCGGGAAGAGGTCCGCTTTCCGGAAACACCATATATTTT.

This chain links TRBV28 with TRBJ1-4, with 7 bases fitting TRBD1. The CDR3 covers 11 residues. Germline assignment: CDR1 MDHEN and CDR2 SYDVKM. The V segment lost 8 bases and the J segment 8 bases; nucleotides outside the gene matches: 2. CDR3 residues: CASETGEKLFF. Here the CDR3 DNA reads TGTGCCAGCGAGACAGGGGAAAAACTGTTTTTT.

The rearrangement links TRBV5-1 to TRBJ1-1; D is undetermined. Looked up from germline, CDR1 is SGHRS and CDR2 is YFSETQ. V was trimmed by 0 bases and J by 4 bases, leaving 10 bases between them. This CDR3 region has 14 residues. The CDR3 region has the DNA TGCGCCAGCAGCTTGGCCTTGGGGTTCACTGAAGCTTTCTTT. As protein: CASSLALGFTEAFF.